The 19 T cell receptor beta chains given below trace back to one sample, sequenced in a study of blood T cell repertoires in COVID-19. TCRdb's table, derived via immunoSEQ multiplex PCR, lists solely in-frame clones and lacks some. Found here are approximately 240,000 clones, roughly 82% of them singletons; the top ten hold about 5.3%. The material sequenced was peripheral blood. These receptors originate from a woman of 80 years or more with active or convalescent COVID-19.

Turning to this clone: The identical CDR3 is also encoded by other nucleotide sequences in the sample. The chain is built from TRBV28 and TRBJ1-5; possibly TRBD1 for D (5 bases). Germline assignment: CDR1 MDHEN and CDR2 SYDVKM. V lost 3 bases and J 9 bases, leaving 15 bases between the germline ends. The CDR3 spans 14 residues. The CDR3 is CASSFRRGIRPQHF. Here the CDR3 DNA reads TGTGCCAGCAGTTTCCGAAGGGGTATTCGGCCCCAGCATTTT.

This clone occurred once. The chain uses TRBV28 and TRBJ2-5, with TRBD2 identical over 16 bases. The CDR3 runs 18 residues. Germline values: CDR1 MDHEN, CDR2 SYDVKM. Unmatched junction bases numbered 6, after V lost 3 bases and J lost 2 bases. The DNA for the CDR3 is TGTGCCAGCAGTTTCCTGGGACTAGCGGGAGGGGGACAAGAGACCCAGTACTTC. The encoded protein is CASSFLGLAGGGQETQYF.

The CDR3: CSADAGKEYF. The CDR3 region has the DNA TGCAGTGCCGATGCCGGGAAGGAGTACTTC. This rearrangement joins TRBV20-1 to TRBJ2-7, with a weak D call TRBD2 (5 bases). Looked up from germline, CDR1 is DFQATT and CDR2 is SNEGSKA (reference sequence). This CDR3 is 10 amino acids long. The V end was cut by 6 bases, the J end by 11 bases, with 14 bases between.

The rearrangement links TRBV10-2 to TRBJ2-3, with 8 positions matching TRBD1. After removal of 8 bases from V and 1 base from J, the junction contained 11 bases not matched to a gene. The CDR3 is made up of 16 amino acids. Per the germline V gene, CDR1 is WSHSY and CDR2 is SAAADI. CDR3: CASRPGQGLGTDTQYF. CDR3 DNA: TGCGCCAGCCGTCCCGGACAGGGCCTAGGCACAGATACGCAGTATTTT.

The chain has TRBV21-1 and TRBJ1-6. TRBV21-1 is recorded as a pseudogene. The CDR3 runs to 12 residues. Written as DNA, the CDR3 is TGTGCCAGCCTCCCCCTAAATTCACCCCTCCACTTT. Its translation is CASLPLNSPLHF.

This rearrangement joins TRBV10-2 to TRBJ1-1, with 8 bases lining up with TRBD1. V trimming: 8 bases; J trimming: 3 bases; junction bases outside the gene matches: 2. The CDR3 has 12 amino acids. CDR1 is WSHSY and CDR2 is SAAADI in the germline V gene. This CDR3 reads CASSTGDTEAFF. CDR3 sequence (DNA): TGCGCCAGCTCGACAGGGGACACTGAAGCTTTCTTT.

This rearrangement joins TRBV6-6 to TRBJ2-1; D gene uncertain. The CDR3 has 16 residues. Germline CDR1 MNHNY, CDR2 SVGAGI (reference sequence). Trimming took 2 bases from V and 0 from J, leaving 11 bases between them. CDR3 amino acids: CASSYPPVSSYNEQFF. The CDR3 nucleotides read TGTGCCAGCAGTTACCCCCCCGTGAGCTCCTACAATGAGCAGTTCTTC.

The gene calls are TRBV6-1 and TRBJ1-1, with 9 bases that match TRBD1. CDR1 and CDR2 from the germline V gene are MNHNS and SASEGT. This CDR3 has 15 amino acids. The V gene end was trimmed by 5 bases and the J gene end by 1 base; junction bases not matched to a gene: 5. The chain's CDR3 is CASSLPGQGNTEAFF. The CDR3 region has the DNA TGTGCCAGCAGTTTGCCGGGACAGGGGAACACTGAAGCTTTCTTT.

The chain joins TRBV3-1 (or the pseudogene TRBV3-2) to TRBJ2-1; no reliable D call. V lost 1 base to trimming and J lost 0 bases, with 10 bases between them. The CDR3 has 16 amino acids. Germline CDR1 LGHDT, CDR2 YNNKEL (reference sequence). CDR3 in amino acids: CASSQGISRSYNEQFF. DNA of the CDR3: TGTGCCAGCAGCCAAGGCATTAGCCGCTCCTACAATGAGCAGTTCTTC.

The rearrangement uses TRBV5-1 and TRBJ2-7; 9 nucleotides align to TRBD1. The CDR3 covers 16 residues. The trim removed 4 bases at V and 7 bases at J, leaving 15 bases unmatched. Germline V gene data show CDR1 as SGHRS and CDR2 as YFSETQ. DNA for the CDR3: TGCGCCAGCAGCCGGGACTTAAACAGGGGGCCGGGAGAGCAGTACTTC. It is translated as CASSRDLNRGPGEQYF.

This chain connects TRBV5-1 to TRBJ2-1; D is unclear. V gave up 4 bases and J gave up 6 bases, with 20 bases separating them. The CDR3 runs 16 residues. Germline-derived CDR1 and CDR2 are SGHRS and YFSETQ. CDR3: CASSDSPFPSINEQFF. As DNA, the CDR3 is TGCGCCAGCAGCGACTCCCCGTTCCCGTCGATCAATGAGCAGTTCTTC.

The chain uses TRBV7-9 and TRBJ2-3; a possible D gene is TRBD1 (6 bases). CDR1 is SEHNR, CDR2 FQNEAQ, per germline (reference sequence). Trimming cost V 3 bases and J 4 bases, with 17 bases left between them. This CDR3 is built from 16 residues. The CDR3 nucleotides are TGTGCCAGCAGCTTTTACGGTACAGGGAGTTCAGATACGCAGTATTTT. It is translated as CASSFYGTGSSDTQYF. The full variable domain, completed using reference TRBV7-9 and TRBJ2-3, is DTGVSQNPRHKITKRGQNVTFRCDPISEHNRLYWYRQTLGQGPEFLTYFQNEAQLEKSRLLSDRFSAERPKGSFSTLEIQRTEQGDSAMYLCASSFYGTGSSDTQYFGPGTRLTVL.

This chain links TRBV18 with TRBJ2-1, with TRBD2 matching over 12 bases. Losses at the gene ends were 3 bases for V and 3 bases for J; bases not matched to a gene: 3. The CDR3 length is 16 residues. Germline CDR1 reads KGHSH; CDR2 reads LQKENI. The CDR3 bases are TGTGCCAGCTCACCCGGACTAGCGGGGAACTACAATGAGCAGTTCTTC. It codes for CASSPGLAGNYNEQFF.

V gene TRBV18 combines with J gene TRBJ2-2; the match to TRBD1 covers 10 bases. Germline values: CDR1 KGHSH, CDR2 LQKENI. The CDR3 has 15 amino acids. The V gene end was trimmed by 4 bases and the J gene end by 3 bases; junction bases not matched to a gene: 2. CDR3 bases: TGTGCCAGCTCACGGGGACAGGGGCACACCGGGGAGCTGTTTTTT. Protein product: CASSRGQGHTGELFF.

The CDR3 sequence: CSFLRGESQETQYF. CDR3 coding DNA: TGCAGCTTCCTCAGGGGGGAGAGCCAAGAGACCCAGTACTTC. The V call is TRBV29-1, the J call TRBJ2-5; tentative D call: TRBD1 (7 bases). The V end lost 8 bases, the J end lost 1 base, and 17 bases lay between the germline ends. This CDR3 is built from 14 residues. Germline V gives CDR1 SQVTM, CDR2 ANQGSEA.

The chain is built from TRBV5-1 and TRBJ1-2, with D hard to call. From germline, CDR1 is SGHRS and CDR2 YFSETQ. V was shortened by 1 base and J by 0 bases, with 4 bases between the two germline ends. The CDR3 covers 13 residues. The chain's CDR3 is CASSLTANYGYTF. The CDR3 DNA follows: TGCGCCAGCAGCTTGACAGCTAACTATGGCTACACCTTC. Filled out from reference TRBV5-1 and TRBJ1-2, the complete variable domain reads KAGVTQTPRYLIKTRGQQVTLSCSPISGHRSVSWYQQTPGQGLQFLFEYFSETQRNKGNFPGRFSGRQFSNSRSEMNVSTLELGDSALYLCASSLTANYGYTFGSGTRLTVV.

V gene TRBV5-1 combines with J gene TRBJ2-5, with TRBD1 as a possible D gene (6 bases). The CDR3 extends over 15 amino acids. Germline CDR1 SGHRS, CDR2 YFSETQ. V lost 1 base and J lost 5, with 15 bases in between. The CDR3 sequence is CASSLSGQRSETQYF. DNA of the CDR3: TGCGCCAGCAGCTTGTCGGGACAACGATCGGAGACCCAGTACTTC.

In the case of this clone: Distinct nucleotide sequences in the sample also encode this CDR3. The V gene is TRBV5-1, the J gene TRBJ1-1, with TRBD1 as a possible D gene (5 bases). The ends were cut back, 3 bases at V and 4 bases at J, with 10 bases in the middle. This CDR3 has 13 amino acids. Germline V gene data show CDR1 as SGHRS and CDR2 as YFSETQ. The CDR3 DNA reads as TGCGCCAGCAGCTCGACGGGGGGCACTGAAGCTTTCTTT. Translation gives CASSSTGGTEAFF.

This chain links TRBV2 with TRBJ1-3, with a possible D match to TRBD1 (5 bases). The CDR3 contains 16 residues. V was cut by 6 bases and J by 2 bases, with 17 bases left in between. CDR1 is SNHLY, CDR2 FYNNEI, per germline. The CDR3 region is CASRGGGPQAGNTIYF. Here the CDR3 DNA reads TGTGCCAGCAGGGGGGGAGGACCACAGGCTGGAAACACCATATATTTT.